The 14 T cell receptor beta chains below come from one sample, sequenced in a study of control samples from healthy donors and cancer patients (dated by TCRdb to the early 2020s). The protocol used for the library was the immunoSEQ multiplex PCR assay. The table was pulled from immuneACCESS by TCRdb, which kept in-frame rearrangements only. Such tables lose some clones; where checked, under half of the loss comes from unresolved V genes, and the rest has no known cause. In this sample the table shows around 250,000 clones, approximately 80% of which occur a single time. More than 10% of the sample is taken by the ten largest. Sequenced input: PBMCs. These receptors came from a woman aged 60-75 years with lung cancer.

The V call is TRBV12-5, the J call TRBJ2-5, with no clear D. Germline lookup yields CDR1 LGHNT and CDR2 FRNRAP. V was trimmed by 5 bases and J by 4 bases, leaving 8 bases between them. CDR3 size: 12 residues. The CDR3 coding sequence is TGTGCTAGTGGTATCGGTGGAGAGACCCAGTACTTC. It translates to CASGIGGETQYF.

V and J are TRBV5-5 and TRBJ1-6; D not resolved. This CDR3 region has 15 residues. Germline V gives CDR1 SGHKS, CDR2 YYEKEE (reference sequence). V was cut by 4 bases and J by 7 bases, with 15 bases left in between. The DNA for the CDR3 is TGTGCCAGCAGCCGGGGAGCGGTGGGGAATTCACCCCTCCACTTT. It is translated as CASSRGAVGNSPLHF.

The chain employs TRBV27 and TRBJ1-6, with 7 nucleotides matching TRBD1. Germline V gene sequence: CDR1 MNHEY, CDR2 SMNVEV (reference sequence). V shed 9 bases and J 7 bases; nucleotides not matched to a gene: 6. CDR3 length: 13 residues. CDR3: CASNRDSNSPLHF. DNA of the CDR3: TGTGCCAGTAACCGGGACAGCAATTCACCCCTCCACTTT.

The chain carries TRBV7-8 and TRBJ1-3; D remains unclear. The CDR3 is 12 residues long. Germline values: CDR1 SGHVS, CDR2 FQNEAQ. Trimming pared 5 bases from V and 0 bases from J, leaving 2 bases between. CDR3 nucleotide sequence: TGTGCCAGCAGCCCCTCTGGAAACACCATATATTTT. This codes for CASSPSGNTIYF.

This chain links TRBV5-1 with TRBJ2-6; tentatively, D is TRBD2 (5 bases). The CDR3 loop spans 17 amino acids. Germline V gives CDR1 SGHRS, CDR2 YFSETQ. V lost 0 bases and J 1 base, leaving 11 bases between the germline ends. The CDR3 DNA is TGCGCCAGCAGCTTGGAGGTCTCGGGGTCTGGGGCCAACGTCCTGACTTTC. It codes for CASSLEVSGSGANVLTF.

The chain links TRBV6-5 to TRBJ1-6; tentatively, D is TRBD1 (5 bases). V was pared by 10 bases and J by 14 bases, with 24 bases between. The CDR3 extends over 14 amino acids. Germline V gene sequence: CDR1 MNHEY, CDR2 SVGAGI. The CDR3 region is CATVPGRSVASLHF. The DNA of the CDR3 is TGTGCCACCGTACCGGGACGAAGCGTAGCATCCCTCCACTTT.

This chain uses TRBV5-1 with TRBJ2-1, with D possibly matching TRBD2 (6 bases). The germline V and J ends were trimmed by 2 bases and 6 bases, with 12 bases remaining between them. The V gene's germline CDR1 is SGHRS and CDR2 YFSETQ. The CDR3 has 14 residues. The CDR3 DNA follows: TGCGCCAGCAGCTTAAGTACGGGAGCCAATGAGCAGTTCTTC. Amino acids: CASSLSTGANEQFF. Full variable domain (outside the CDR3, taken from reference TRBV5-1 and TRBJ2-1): KAGVTQTPRYLIKTRGQQVTLSCSPISGHRSVSWYQQTPGQGLQFLFEYFSETQRNKGNFPGRFSGRQFSNSRSEMNVSTLELGDSALYLCASSLSTGANEQFFGPGTRLTVL.

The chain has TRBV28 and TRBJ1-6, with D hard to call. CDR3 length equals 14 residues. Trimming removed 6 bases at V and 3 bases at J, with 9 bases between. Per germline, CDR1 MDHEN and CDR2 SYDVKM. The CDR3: CASRGLLYNSPLHF. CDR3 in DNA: TGTGCCAGCAGGGGTCTCCTCTATAATTCACCCCTCCACTTT.

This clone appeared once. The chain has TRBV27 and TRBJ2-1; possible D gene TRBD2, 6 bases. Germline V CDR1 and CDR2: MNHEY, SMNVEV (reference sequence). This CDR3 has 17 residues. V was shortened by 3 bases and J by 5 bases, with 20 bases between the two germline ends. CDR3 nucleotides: TGTGCCAGCAGTTTTAGGAGGGGCCAAGATATAGACAATGAGCAGTTCTTC. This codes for CASSFRRGQDIDNEQFF.

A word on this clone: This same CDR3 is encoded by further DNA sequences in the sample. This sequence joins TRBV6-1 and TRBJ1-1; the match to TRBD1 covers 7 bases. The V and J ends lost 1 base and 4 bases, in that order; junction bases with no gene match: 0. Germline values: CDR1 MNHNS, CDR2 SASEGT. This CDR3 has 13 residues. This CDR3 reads CASSEDRGTEAFF. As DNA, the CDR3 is TGTGCCAGCAGTGAAGACAGGGGCACTGAAGCTTTCTTT.

CDR3 bases: TGTGCCAGCAGCTCCCAAGCGGGGACTGAAGCTTTCTTT. Protein sequence: CASSSQAGTEAFF. The V and J genes are TRBV11-1 and TRBJ1-1, with unresolved D. CDR1 SGHAT and CDR2 FQDESV come from the germline V gene (reference sequence). The length of the CDR3 is 13 residues. Trimming took 4 bases from V and 5 from J, leaving 11 bases between them.

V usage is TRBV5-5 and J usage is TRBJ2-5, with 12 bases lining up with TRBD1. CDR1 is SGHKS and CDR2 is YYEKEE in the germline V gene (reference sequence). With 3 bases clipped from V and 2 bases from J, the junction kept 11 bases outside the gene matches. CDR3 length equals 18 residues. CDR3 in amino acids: CASSSAGQGAARQETQYF. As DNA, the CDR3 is TGTGCCAGCAGCTCGGCGGGACAGGGGGCCGCTCGGCAAGAGACCCAGTACTTC.

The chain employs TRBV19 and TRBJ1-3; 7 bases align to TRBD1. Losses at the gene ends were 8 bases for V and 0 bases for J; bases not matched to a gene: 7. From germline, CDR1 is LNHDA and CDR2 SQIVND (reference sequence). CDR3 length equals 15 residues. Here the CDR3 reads CASARDRDSGNTIYF. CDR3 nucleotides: TGTGCCAGTGCCCGGGACAGAGACTCTGGAAACACCATATATTTT.

In DNA, the CDR3 is TGCGCCAGCAGCGATGGGACCGTCGGGTACTATGGCTACACCTTC. It encodes CASSDGTVGYYGYTF. The chain has TRBV5-1 and TRBJ1-2; D possibly corresponds to TRBD1 (5 bases). Germline CDR1 SGHRS, CDR2 YFSETQ. V was cut by 4 bases and J by 3 bases, with 16 bases left in between. The CDR3 has 15 residues.